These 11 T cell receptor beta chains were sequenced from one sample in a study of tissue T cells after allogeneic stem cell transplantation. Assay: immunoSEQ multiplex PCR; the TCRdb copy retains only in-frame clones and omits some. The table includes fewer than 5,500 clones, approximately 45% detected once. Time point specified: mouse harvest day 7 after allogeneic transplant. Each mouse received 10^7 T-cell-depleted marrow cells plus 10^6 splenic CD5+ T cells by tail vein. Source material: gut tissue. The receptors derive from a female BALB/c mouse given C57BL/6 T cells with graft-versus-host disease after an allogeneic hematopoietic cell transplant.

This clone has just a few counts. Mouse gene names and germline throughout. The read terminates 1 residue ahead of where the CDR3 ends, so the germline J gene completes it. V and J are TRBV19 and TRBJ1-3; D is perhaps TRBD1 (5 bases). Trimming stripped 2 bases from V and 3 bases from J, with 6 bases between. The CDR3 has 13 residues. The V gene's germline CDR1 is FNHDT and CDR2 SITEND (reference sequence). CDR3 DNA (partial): TGTGCCAGCAGTATGAGGGGTGGAAATACGCTCTAT. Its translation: CASSMRGGNTLY. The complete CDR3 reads CASSMRGGNTLYF.

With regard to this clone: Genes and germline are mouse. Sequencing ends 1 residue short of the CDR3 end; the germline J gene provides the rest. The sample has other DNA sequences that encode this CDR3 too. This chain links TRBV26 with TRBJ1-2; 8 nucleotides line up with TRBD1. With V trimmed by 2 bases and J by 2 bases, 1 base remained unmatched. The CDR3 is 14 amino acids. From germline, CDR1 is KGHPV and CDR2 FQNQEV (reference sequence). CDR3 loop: CASSLQGANSDYTF. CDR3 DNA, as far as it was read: TGTGCCAGCAGTCTGCAGGGGGCGAACTCCGACTACACC.

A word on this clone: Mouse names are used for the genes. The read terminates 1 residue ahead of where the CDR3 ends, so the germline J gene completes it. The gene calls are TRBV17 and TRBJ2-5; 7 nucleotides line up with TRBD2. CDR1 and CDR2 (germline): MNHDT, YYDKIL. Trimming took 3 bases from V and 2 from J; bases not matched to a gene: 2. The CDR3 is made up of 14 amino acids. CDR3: CASSRGGCQDTQYF. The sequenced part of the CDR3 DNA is TGTGCTAGCAGTAGGGGGGGGTGCCAAGACACCCAGTAC.

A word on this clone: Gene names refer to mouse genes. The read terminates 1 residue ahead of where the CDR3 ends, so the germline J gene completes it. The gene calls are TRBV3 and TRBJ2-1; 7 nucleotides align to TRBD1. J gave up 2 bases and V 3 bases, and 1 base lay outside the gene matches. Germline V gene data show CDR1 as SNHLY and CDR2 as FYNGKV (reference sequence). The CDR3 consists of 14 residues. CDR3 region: CASSFDRDYAEQFF. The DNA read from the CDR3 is TGTGCCAGCAGCTTTGACAGGGACTATGCTGAGCAGTTC.

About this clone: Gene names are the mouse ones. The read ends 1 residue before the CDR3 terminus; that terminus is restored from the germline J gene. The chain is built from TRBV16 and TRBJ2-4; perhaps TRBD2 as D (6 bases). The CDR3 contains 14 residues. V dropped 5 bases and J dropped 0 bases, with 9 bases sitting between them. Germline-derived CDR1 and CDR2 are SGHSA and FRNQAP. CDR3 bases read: TGTGCAAGCAGCCACGGGGGGAGTCAAAACACCTTGTAC. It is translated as CASSHGGSQNTLY. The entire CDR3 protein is CASSHGGSQNTLYF.

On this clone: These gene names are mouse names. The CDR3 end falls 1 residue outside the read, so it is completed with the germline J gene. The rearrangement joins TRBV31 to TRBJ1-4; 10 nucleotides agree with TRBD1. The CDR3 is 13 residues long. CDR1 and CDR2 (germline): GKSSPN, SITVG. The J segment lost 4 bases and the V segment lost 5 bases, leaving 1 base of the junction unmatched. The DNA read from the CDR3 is TGTGCCTGGGGGGACAGGGGCAACGAAAGATTATTT. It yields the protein CAWGDRGNERLF. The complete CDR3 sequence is CAWGDRGNERLFF.

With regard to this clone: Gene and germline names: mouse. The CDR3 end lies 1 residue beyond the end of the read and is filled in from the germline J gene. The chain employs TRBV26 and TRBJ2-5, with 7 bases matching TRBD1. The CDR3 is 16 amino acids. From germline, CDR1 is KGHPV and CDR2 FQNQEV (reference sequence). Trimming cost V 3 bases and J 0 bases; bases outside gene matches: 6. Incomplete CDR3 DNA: TGTGCCAGCAGTCTAGGGACAGCAATTAACCAAGACACCCAGTAC. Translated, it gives CASSLGTAINQDTQY. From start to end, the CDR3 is CASSLGTAINQDTQYF.

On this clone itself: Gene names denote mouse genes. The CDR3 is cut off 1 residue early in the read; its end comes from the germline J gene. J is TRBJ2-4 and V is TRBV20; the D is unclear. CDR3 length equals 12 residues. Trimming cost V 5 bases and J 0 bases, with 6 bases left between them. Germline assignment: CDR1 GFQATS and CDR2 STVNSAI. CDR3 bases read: TGTGGTGCTCGAAAAAGTCAAAACACCTTGTAC. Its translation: CGARKSQNTLY. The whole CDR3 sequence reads CGARKSQNTLYF.

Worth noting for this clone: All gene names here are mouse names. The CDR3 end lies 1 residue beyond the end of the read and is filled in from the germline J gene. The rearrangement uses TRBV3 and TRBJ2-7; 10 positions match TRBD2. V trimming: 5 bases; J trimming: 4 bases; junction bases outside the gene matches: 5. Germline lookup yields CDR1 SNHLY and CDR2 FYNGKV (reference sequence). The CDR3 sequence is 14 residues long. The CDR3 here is CASSPPGLGYEQYF. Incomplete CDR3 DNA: TGTGCCAGCAGCCCACCGGGACTGGGGTATGAACAGTAC.

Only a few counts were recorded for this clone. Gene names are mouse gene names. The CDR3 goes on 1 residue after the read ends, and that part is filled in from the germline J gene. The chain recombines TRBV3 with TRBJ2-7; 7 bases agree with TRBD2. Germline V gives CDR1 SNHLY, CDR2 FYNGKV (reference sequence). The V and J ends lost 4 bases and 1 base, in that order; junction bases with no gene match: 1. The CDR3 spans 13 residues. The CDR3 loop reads CASSSTGSYEQYF. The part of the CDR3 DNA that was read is TGTGCCAGCAGCTCGACTGGGTCCTATGAACAGTAC.

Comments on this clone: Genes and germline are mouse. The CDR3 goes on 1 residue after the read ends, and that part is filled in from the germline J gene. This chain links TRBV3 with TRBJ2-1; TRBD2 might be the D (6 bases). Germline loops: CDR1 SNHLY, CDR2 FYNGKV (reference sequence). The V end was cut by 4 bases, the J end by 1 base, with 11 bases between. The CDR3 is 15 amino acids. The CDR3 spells CASSSRLENYAEQFF. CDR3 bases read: TGTGCCAGCAGCTCCCGACTGGAGAACTATGCTGAGCAGTTC.